These T cell receptor beta chains were read from a single sample in a study of regulatory and conventional T cells in RAG deficiency. Some clones are missing from TCRdb's copy, which holds only in-frame ones; the method was immunoSEQ multiplex PCR. The sample gives roughly 32,000 clones, around nine tenths of which show up once; roughly an eighth is in the top ten. These data were likewise used in another study, on regulatory T cells.

The sequenced sample was CD8+ T cells sorted from blood. Receptors were obtained from a human donor in good health. The CDR3 runs from the conserved cysteine through the conserved F or W. D genes are given only for firm matches. Some rows mark clone size as missing; the rest say once, few, many or name a class of expanded clone.

CDR3 DNA	CDR3 protein	clone size	V gene	J gene	CDR3 length	D gene
TGTGCCAGTAGTATAGAGTGGCAGACCTTCACAGATACGCAGTATTTT	CASSIEWQTFTDTQYF	.	TRBV19	TRBJ2-3	16	.
TGTGCCAGCAGCTTAGAAGGACTGATCCAAGAGACCCAGTACTTC	CASSLEGLIQETQYF	once	TRBV7-6	TRBJ2-5	15	.
TGTGCCAGCAGCTTACGCGGGGGGGCTCATGAGCAGTTCTTC	CASSLRGGAHEQFF	.	TRBV11-3	TRBJ2-1	14	TRBD2
TGTGCCAGAAGCAAAACTAGCGGGAGGGGAACTTTCACAGATACGCAGTATTTT	CARSKTSGRGTFTDTQYF	.	TRBV5-3	TRBJ2-3	18	TRBD2
TGTGCCAGCAGCGCCGGACAAAGCTACGAGCAGTACTTC	CASSAGQSYEQYF	.	TRBV5-6	TRBJ2-7	13	.
TGTGCCAGCAGCCTTAGTGCGGGAGGGTCACCTTTGGCCAAAAACATTCAGTACTTC	CASSLSAGGSPLAKNIQYF	.	TRBV7-9	TRBJ2-4	19	TRBD2
TGTGCCAGCATCTCCTATTTGACCGGTGGGAGCTCCTACGAGCAGTACTTC	CASISYLTGGSSYEQYF	.	TRBV5-6	TRBJ2-7	17	.
TGTGCCAGCAGTTTACTAGGACAGGGAAATTCACCCCTCCACTTT	CASSLLGQGNSPLHF	once	TRBV27	TRBJ1-6	15	TRBD1
TGTGCCTGGAGTGTACCGGACAGGGGGTATGCCGGGGAGCTGTTTTTT	CAWSVPDRGYAGELFF	.	TRBV30	TRBJ2-2	16	TRBD1
TGTGCCAGCAGTCCGCCCCGAAACCGAGCAGGGGGAGAAAAACTGTTTTTT	CASSPPRNRAGGEKLFF	.	TRBV27	TRBJ1-4	17	TRBD1
TGTGCCAGCAGTCCGGGACAGAGCTACGAGCAGTACTTC	CASSPGQSYEQYF	.	TRBV27	TRBJ2-7	13	TRBD1
TGTGCCAGCAGCAGGACTAGCGGGGGTCAAGATGAGCAGTTCTTC	CASSRTSGGQDEQFF	once	TRBV7-6	TRBJ2-1	15	TRBD2
TGCGCCAGCAGCCAACAGGGGGCCTTTAACACTGAAGCTTTCTTT	CASSQQGAFNTEAFF	.	TRBV4-1	TRBJ1-1	15	TRBD1
TGTGCCAGCAGGGGGACAGGGGTCACCTACGAGCAGTACTTC	CASRGTGVTYEQYF	.	TRBV28	TRBJ2-7	14	TRBD1
TGCGCCAGCAGCTTGGCCTGGGAAGCGGGGGGCTCCTACGAGCAGTACTTC	CASSLAWEAGGSYEQYF	.	TRBV5-1	TRBJ2-7	17	TRBD2
TGTGCCAGCAGTTTTGGGTGGGACAGGGGATACACCTTC	CASSFGWDRGYTF	.	TRBV28	TRBJ1-2	13	TRBD1
TGTGCCACCAGCAGACAGAACACTGAAGCTTTCTTT	CATSRQNTEAFF	.	TRBV15	TRBJ1-1	12	.